This TCR beta chain is from a study of shared clonotypes between healthy human individuals. The CDR3 length is 15 residues. Germline CDR1 and CDR2: SGHDT and YYEEEE. Trimming took 0 bases from V and 2 from J, leaving 11 bases between them. The count of this clone is one. Repertoires were generated with immunoSEQ multiplex PCR, while TCRdb's copy carries only in-frame clones and drops some. The table shows 490,000 or so clones, with roughly 85% occurring only once. Sequencing input: PBMCs. The rearrangement links TRBV5-6 to TRBJ1-2; no definite D call. The sequence came from a woman in her forties in good health. Some clones in this sample may be carry-over from other donors' samples. The CDR3 region is CASSLVALLNYGYTF. The CDR3 region has the DNA TGTGCCAGCAGCTTGGTAGCACTACTAAACTATGGCTACACCTTC.